The clone carrying this TCR beta chain has just a few counts. Its antigen is still unknown. V was trimmed by 2 bases and J by 8 bases, leaving 18 bases between them. Germline V gene sequence: CDR1 LGHNA, CDR2 YSLEER. The CDR3 extends over 16 amino acids. The record originates from a study of T cells after yellow fever vaccination. Regarding the study as a whole: Weaker, the secondary response had a peak occurring faster, on day 5 versus 15. Abundant clonotypes from the bulk population could get into FACS-sorted repertoires as contaminants. Post-booster reappearance was seen for most primary-vaccination clones (roughly 97% CD4, around 88% CD8).

TCR cDNA was made by 5'RACE template switching, adding a universal primer site and UMIs. MiXCR was run by TCRdb on the 5' RACE reads, yielding one entry per CDR3 protein. This table has about 310,000 distinct CDR3 sequences, approximately 3.8% appearing once. The source material was PBMCs, sampled on the day of the yellow fever booster vaccination. The chain combines TRBV4-3 with TRBJ1-4; a possible D gene is TRBD1 (6 bases). This TCR was sampled from a man between 18 and 35 years old who received the YFV17D yellow fever vaccine. CDR3 sequence: CASSQKMQQGGEKLFF. CDR3 coding DNA: TGCGCCAGCAGCCAAAAGATGCAACAGGGCGGCGAAAAACTGTTTTTT.